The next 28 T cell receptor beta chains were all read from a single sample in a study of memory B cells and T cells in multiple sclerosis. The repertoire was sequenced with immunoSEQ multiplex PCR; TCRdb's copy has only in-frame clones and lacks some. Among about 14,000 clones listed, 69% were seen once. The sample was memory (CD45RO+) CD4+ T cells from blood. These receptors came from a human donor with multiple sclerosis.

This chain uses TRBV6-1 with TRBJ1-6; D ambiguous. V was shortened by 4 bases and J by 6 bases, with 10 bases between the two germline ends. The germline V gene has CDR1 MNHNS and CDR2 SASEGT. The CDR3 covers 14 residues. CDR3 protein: CASSGRSLNSPLHF. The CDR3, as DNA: TGTGCCAGCAGTGGCCGGTCCCTTAATTCACCCCTCCACTTT.

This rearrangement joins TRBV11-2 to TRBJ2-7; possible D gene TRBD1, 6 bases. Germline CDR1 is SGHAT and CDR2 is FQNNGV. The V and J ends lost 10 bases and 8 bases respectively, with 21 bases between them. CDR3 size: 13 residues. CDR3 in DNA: TGTGCCACCCAGGAAGGGGGTAATATAAAGCAGTACTTC. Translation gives CATQEGGNIKQYF.

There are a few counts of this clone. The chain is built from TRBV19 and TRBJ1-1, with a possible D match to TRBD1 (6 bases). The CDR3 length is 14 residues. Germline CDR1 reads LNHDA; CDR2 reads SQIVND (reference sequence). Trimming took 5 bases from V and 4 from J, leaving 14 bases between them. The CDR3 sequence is CASSVTGTGTEAFF. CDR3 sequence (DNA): TGTGCCAGTAGTGTCACAGGGACCGGCACTGAAGCTTTCTTT.

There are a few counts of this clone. DNA for the CDR3: TGTGCCAGCAGTTTAGTGGGGACAGGCAATGAAAAACTGTTTTTT. It translates to CASSLVGTGNEKLFF. The V gene is TRBV27, the J gene TRBJ1-4; 8 nucleotides match TRBD1. CDR3 size: 15 residues. Per germline, CDR1 MNHEY and CDR2 SMNVEV (reference sequence). The junction had 4 bases not matched to a gene; V was cut back by 2 bases and J by 5 bases.

This chain's CDR3 is CATSREGGQPQHF. DNA for the CDR3: TGTGCCACCAGCAGAGAAGGGGGCCAGCCCCAGCATTTT. The chain has TRBV15 and TRBJ1-5; 7 positions agree with TRBD1. V gave up 0 bases and J gave up 7 bases; unmatched junction bases: 0. Germline CDR1 reads LNHNV; CDR2 reads YYDKDF (reference sequence). CDR3 length: 13 amino acids.

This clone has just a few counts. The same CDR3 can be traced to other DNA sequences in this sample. The CDR3 region has the DNA TGTGCCAGCAGTCGGGGAGGATCCTACAATGAGCAGTTCTTC. Amino acids: CASSRGGSYNEQFF. V usage is TRBV7-2 and J usage is TRBJ2-1, with a tentative D call TRBD2 (6 bases). Trimming took 6 bases from V and 1 from J, leaving 10 bases between them. Germline-derived CDR1 and CDR2 are SGHTA and FQGNSA. The CDR3 runs to 14 residues.

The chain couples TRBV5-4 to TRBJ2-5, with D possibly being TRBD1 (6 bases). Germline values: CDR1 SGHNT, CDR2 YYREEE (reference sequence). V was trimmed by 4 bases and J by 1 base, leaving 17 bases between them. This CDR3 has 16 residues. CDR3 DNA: TGTGCCAGCAGCCCACGGACAGCGAATCCCCAAGAGACCCAGTACTTC. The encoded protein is CASSPRTANPQETQYF.

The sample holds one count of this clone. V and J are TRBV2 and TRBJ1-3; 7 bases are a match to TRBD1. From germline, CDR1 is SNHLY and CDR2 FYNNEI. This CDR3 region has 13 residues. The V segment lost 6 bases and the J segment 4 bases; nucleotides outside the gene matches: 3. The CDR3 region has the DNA TGTGCCAGCAGCGGGACAGCCGGAAACACCATATATTTT. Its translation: CASSGTAGNTIYF.

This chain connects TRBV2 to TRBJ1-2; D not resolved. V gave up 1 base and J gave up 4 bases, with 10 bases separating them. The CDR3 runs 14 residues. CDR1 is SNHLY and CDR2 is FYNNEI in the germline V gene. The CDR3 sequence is CASSEGPEIYGYTF. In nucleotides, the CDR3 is TGTGCCAGCAGTGAAGGTCCGGAGATCTATGGCTACACCTTC.

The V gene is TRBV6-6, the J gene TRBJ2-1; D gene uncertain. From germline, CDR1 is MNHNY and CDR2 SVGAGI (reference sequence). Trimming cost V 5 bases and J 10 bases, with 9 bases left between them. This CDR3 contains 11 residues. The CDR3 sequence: CASSVMREQFF. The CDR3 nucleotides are TGTGCCAGCAGTGTCATGAGGGAGCAGTTCTTC.

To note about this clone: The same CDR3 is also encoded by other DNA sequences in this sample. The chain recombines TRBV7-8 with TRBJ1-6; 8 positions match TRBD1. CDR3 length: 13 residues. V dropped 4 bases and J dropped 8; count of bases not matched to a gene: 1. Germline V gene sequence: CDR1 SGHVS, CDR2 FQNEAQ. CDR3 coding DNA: TGTGCCAGCAGCTCGACAGGGGATTCACCCCTCCACTTT. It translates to CASSSTGDSPLHF.

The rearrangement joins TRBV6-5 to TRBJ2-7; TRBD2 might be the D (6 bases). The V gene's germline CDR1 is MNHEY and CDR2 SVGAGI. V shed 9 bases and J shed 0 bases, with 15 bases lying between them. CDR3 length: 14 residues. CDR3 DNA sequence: TGTGCCAGTAGGACTACATTGAGCTCCTACGAGCAGTACTTC. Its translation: CASRTTLSSYEQYF.

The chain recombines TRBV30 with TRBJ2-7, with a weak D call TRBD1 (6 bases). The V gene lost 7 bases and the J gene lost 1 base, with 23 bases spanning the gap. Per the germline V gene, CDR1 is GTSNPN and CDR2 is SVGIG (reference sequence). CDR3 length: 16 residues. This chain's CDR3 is CASSRGSGTLSYEQYF. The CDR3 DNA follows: TGTGCCTCCAGTCGAGGGTCCGGGACATTATCCTACGAGCAGTACTTC.

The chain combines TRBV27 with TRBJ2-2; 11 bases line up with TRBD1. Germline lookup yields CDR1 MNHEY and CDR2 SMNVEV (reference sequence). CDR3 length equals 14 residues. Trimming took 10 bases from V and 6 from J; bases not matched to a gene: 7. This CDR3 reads CATRTGGWSGELFF. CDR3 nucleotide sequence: TGTGCCACCAGGACAGGGGGCTGGTCCGGGGAGCTGTTTTTT.

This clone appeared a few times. The CDR3 protein is CASSSFYEQYF. CDR3 nucleotide sequence: TGTGCCAGCTCCAGTTTCTACGAGCAGTACTTC. This rearrangement joins TRBV7-9 to TRBJ2-7; D is undetermined. Trimming stripped 8 bases from V and 3 bases from J, with 8 bases between. This CDR3 comprises 11 residues. CDR1 SEHNR and CDR2 FQNEAQ come from the germline V gene (reference sequence).

The DNA of the CDR3 is TGTGCCAGCAGCCAAGACAGGGGAGATAACTATGGCTACACCTTC. Translated: CASSQDRGDNYGYTF. The rearrangement links TRBV4-2 to TRBJ1-2; possibly TRBD1 for D (6 bases). The germline V and J ends were trimmed by 0 bases and 1 base, with 9 bases remaining between them. The germline CDR1 and CDR2 sequences are LGHNA and YNFKEQ. The CDR3 has 15 residues.

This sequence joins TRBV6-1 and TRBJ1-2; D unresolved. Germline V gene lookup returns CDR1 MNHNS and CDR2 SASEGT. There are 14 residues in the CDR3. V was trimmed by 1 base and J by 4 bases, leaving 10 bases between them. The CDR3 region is CASSEGDTRYGYTF. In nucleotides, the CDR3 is TGTGCCAGCAGTGAAGGAGACACGCGCTATGGCTACACCTTC.

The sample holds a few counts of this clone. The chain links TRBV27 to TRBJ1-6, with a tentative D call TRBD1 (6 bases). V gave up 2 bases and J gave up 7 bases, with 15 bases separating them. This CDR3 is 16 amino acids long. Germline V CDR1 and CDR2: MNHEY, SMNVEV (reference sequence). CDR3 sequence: CASSLGRGAQNSPLHF. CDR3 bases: TGTGCCAGCAGTTTAGGCCGGGGGGCGCAAAATTCACCCCTCCACTTT.

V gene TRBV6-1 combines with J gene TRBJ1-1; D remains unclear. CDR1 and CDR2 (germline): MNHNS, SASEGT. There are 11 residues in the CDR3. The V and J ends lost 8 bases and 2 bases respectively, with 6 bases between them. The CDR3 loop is CASAPNTEAFF. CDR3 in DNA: TGTGCCAGCGCGCCTAACACTGAAGCTTTCTTT.

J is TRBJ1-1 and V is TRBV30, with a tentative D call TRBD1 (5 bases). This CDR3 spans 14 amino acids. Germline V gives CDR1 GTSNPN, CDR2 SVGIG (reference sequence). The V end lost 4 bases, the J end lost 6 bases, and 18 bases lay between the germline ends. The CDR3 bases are TGTGCCTGGAATCCAGGTCGGGGGGACGCTGAAGCTTTCTTT. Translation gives CAWNPGRGDAEAFF. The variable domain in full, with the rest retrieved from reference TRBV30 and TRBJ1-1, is SQTIHQWPATLVQPVGSPLSLECTVEGTSNPNLYWYRQAAGRGLQLLFYSVGIGQISSEVPQNLSASRPQDRQFILSSKKLLLSDSGFYLCAWNPGRGDAEAFFGQGTRLTVV.

CDR3 bases: TGTGCCAGCAGCCCAGTTACGAACACCGGGGAGCTGTTTTTT. Its translation is CASSPVTNTGELFF. The rearrangement links TRBV7-8 to TRBJ2-2; D gene uncertain. With 5 bases removed from V and 0 bases from J, the gap between germline ends came to 7 bases. CDR3 size: 14 residues. Germline loops: CDR1 SGHVS, CDR2 FQNEAQ. Together with reference TRBV7-8 and TRBJ2-2, the CDR3 gives the full variable domain: GAGVSQSPRYKVAKRGQDVALRCDPISGHVSLFWYQQALGQGPEFLTYFQNEAQLDKSGLPSDRFFAERPEGSVSTLKIQRTQQEDSAVYLCASSPVTNTGELFFGEGSRLTVL.

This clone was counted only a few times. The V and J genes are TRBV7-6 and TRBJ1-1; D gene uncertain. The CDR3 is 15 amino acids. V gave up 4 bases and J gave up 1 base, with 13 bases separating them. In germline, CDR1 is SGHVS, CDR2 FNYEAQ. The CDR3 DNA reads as TGTGCCAGCAGCTCCCGGTCCGATCCGAACACTGAAGCTTTCTTT. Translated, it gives CASSSRSDPNTEAFF.

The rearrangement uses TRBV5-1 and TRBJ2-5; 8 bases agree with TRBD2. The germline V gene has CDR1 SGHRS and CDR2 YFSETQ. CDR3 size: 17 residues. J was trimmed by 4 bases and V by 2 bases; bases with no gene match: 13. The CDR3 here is CASSLRGSSGGLETQYF. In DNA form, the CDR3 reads TGCGCCAGCAGCTTAAGGGGGTCGAGCGGGGGCCTAGAGACCCAGTACTTC. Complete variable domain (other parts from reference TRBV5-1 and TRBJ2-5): KAGVTQTPRYLIKTRGQQVTLSCSPISGHRSVSWYQQTPGQGLQFLFEYFSETQRNKGNFPGRFSGRQFSNSRSEMNVSTLELGDSALYLCASSLRGSSGGLETQYFGPGTRLLVL.

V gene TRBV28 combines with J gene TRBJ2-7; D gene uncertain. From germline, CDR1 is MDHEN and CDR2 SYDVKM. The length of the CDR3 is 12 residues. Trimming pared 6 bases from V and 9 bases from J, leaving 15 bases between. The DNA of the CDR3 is TGTGCCAGCAGATCGTCGATTACGCGGCAGTACTTC. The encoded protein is CASRSSITRQYF.

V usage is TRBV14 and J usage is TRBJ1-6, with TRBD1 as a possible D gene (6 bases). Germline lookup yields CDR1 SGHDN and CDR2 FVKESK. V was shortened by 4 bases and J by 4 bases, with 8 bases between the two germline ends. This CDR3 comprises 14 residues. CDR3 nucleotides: TGTGCCAGCAGCCTAACAGGGTATAATTCACCCCTCCACTTT. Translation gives CASSLTGYNSPLHF.

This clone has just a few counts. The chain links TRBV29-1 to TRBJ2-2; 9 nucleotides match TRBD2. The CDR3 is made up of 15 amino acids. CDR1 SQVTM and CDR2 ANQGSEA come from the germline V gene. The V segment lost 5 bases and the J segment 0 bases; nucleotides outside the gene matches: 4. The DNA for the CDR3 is TGCAGCGTTATCGCTAGCGGGGCGAACACCGGGGAGCTGTTTTTT. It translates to CSVIASGANTGELFF.

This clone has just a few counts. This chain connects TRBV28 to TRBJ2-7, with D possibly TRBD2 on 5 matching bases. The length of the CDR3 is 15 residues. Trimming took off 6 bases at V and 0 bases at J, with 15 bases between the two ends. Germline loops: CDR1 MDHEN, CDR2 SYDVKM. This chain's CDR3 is CASSRGGLSSYEQYF. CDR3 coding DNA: TGTGCCAGCAGCCGGGGTGGACTGAGCTCCTACGAGCAGTACTTC.

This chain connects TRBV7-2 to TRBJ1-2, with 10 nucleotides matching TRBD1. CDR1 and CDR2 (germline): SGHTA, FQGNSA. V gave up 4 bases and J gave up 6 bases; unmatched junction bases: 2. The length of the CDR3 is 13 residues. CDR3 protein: CASSSGQGHGYTF. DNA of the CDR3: TGTGCCAGCAGCTCGGGACAGGGGCATGGCTACACCTTC.